Presented here are 8 T cell receptor beta chains from one specimen sequenced in a study of cytomegalovirus exposure and HLA in healthy donors. With 60 Vbeta and 13 Jbeta primers, the PCR was carried out. The method was immunoSEQ multiplex PCR; TCRdb's version includes in-frame clones alone and lacks a portion of them. The repertoire holds 140,000 or so clones, with 70% as singletons. The sample was PBMCs. The receptor source for this set is a woman in her thirties in good health and CMV-seronegative.

The CDR3 loop is CASSYLNEQFF. The CDR3 nucleotides are TGTGCCAGCAGTTACCTCAATGAGCAGTTCTTC. The V and J genes are TRBV6-5 and TRBJ2-1; no clear D. Per the germline V gene, CDR1 is MNHEY and CDR2 is SVGAGI. The CDR3 is made up of 11 amino acids. Trimming left V 2 bases short and J 6 bases short, with 2 bases between.

CDR3 bases: TGTGCCAGCAGAGCGGCGGGGCAGGGCGCTGAAAAACTGTTTTTT. This encodes CASRAAGQGAEKLFF. The chain employs TRBV5-4 and TRBJ1-4; a weak D match, TRBD1 (5 bases). The ends were cut back, 5 bases at V and 7 bases at J, with 18 bases in the middle. CDR1 is SGHNT, CDR2 YYREEE, per germline (reference sequence). This CDR3 comprises 15 residues.

Points on this clone: One end of the junction does not line up with germline, which may come from a read error. The genes are TRBV9 and TRBJ2-2; D gene unclear. The CDR3 runs 11 residues. Germline-derived CDR1 and CDR2 are SGDLS and YYNGEE. This CDR3 is CAGSVGGELFF. CDR3 nucleotides: TGTGCCGGCAGCGTCGGCGGGGAGCTGTTTTTT.

The V gene is TRBV7-2, the J gene TRBJ2-4; no definite D call. V dropped 1 base and J dropped 8 bases, with 9 bases sitting between them. The CDR3 totals 13 residues. CDR1 is SGHTA, CDR2 FQGNSA, per germline. Written as DNA, the CDR3 is TGTGCCAGCAGCTTAGGTCGACTGGACATTCAGTACTTC. As protein: CASSLGRLDIQYF.

This clone came up once. CDR3: CASSLGLDSLDNYEQYF. CDR3 DNA sequence: TGTGCCAGCAGCTTAGGGCTGGACAGCTTAGATAACTACGAGCAGTACTTC. The chain links TRBV7-2 to TRBJ2-7; TRBD1 might be the D (6 bases). The CDR3 consists of 17 residues. CDR1 is SGHTA and CDR2 is FQGNSA in the germline V gene. The V and J ends lost 1 base and 3 bases respectively, with 19 bases between them.

J is TRBJ1-4 and V is TRBV5-1; maybe TRBD1 (6 bases). This CDR3 has 16 amino acids. Deletions cut 4 bases from V and 0 bases from J, with 13 bases between. Per germline, CDR1 SGHRS and CDR2 YFSETQ. CDR3 loop: CASSLGTRATNEKLFF. The DNA of the CDR3 is TGCGCCAGCAGCCTGGGGACACGTGCAACTAATGAAAAACTGTTTTTT.

The V and J genes are TRBV2 and TRBJ1-6, with a tentative D call TRBD1 (6 bases). The V gene's germline CDR1 is SNHLY and CDR2 FYNNEI. The CDR3 contains 14 residues. Trimming cost V 7 bases and J 5 bases, with 12 bases left between them. CDR3 loop: CASTGVVNNSPLHF. The DNA for the CDR3 is TGTGCCAGCACAGGGGTCGTAAATAATTCACCCCTCCACTTT.

This clone was found a few times. The J gene is TRBJ1-2, the V gene TRBV6-1, with 8 bases identical to TRBD1. The CDR3 totals 13 residues. V lost 5 bases to trimming and J lost 8 bases; unmatched junction nucleotides: 7. The germline gives CDR1 MNHNS, CDR2 SASEGT. The CDR3 DNA sequence: TGTGCCAGCAGTCCGACAGGGGTCGAGGGCTACACCTTC. Translated: CASSPTGVEGYTF.